This T cell receptor beta chain was identified during a study of shared clonotypes between healthy human individuals. The data were produced by immunoSEQ multiplex PCR, yet TCRdb's version contains in-frame clones alone and is incomplete. The sample consists of a few million clones, just over 90% of them appearing once. Germline V gene lookup returns CDR1 PRHDT and CDR2 FYEKMQ (reference sequence). The CDR3 runs 15 residues. The ends lost 4 bases at V and 3 bases at J; junction bases unmatched: 2. This sequence joins TRBV13 and TRBJ2-1; 11 bases line up with TRBD1. The TCR was taken from a man aged 18 to 35 in good health. Material: naive CD4+ T cells sorted from blood. Subset here: CD45RA+ positively selected. The CDR3 spells CASSSGTGGYNEQFF. The CDR3 DNA follows: TGTGCCAGCAGCTCCGGGACAGGGGGCTACAATGAGCAGTTCTTC.